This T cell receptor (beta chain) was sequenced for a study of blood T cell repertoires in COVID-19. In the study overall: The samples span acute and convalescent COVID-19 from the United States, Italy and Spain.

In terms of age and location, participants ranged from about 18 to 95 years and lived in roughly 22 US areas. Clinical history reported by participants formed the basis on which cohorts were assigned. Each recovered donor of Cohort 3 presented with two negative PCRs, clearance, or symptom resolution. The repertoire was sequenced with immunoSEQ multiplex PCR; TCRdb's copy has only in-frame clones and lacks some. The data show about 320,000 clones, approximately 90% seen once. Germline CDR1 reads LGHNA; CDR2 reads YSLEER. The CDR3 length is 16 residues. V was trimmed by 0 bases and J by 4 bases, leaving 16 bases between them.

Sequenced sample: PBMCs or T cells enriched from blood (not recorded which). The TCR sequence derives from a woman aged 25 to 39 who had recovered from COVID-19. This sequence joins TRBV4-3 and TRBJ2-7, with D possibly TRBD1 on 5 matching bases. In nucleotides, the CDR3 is TGCGCCAGCAGCCAAGACCCCTTGGCAGGGCGGTACGAGCAGTACTTC. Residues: CASSQDPLAGRYEQYF.